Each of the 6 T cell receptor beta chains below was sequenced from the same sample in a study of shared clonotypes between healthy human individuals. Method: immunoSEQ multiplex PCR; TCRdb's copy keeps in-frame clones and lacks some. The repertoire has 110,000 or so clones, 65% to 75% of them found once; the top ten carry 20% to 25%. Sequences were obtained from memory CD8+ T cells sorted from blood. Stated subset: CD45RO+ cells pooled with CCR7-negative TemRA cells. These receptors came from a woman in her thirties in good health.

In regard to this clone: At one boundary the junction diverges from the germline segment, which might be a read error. The CDR3, as DNA: TGTGCCAGCAGTGCCGGGACTAGCTCCTACGAGCAGTACTTC. It translates to CASSAGTSSYEQYF. This chain joins TRBV10-3 and TRBJ2-7; 8 bases fit TRBD2. This CDR3 contains 14 residues. Germline CDR1 reads ENHRY; CDR2 reads SYGVKD.

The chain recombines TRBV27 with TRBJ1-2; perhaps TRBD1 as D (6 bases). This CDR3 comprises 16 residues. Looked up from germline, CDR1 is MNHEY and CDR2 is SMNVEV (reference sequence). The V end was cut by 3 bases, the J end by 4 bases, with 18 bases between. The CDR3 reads CASSFSKLEGGYGYTF. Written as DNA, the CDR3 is TGTGCCAGCAGTTTCTCAAAATTGGAAGGGGGCTATGGCTACACCTTC.

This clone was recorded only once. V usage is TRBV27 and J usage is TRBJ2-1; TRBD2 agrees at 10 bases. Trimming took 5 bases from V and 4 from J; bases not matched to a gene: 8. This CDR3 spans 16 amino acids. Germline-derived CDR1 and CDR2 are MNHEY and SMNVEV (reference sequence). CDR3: CASSRLLAGGYNEQFF. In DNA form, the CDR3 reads TGTGCCAGCAGTCGACTTTTAGCGGGAGGATACAATGAGCAGTTCTTC.

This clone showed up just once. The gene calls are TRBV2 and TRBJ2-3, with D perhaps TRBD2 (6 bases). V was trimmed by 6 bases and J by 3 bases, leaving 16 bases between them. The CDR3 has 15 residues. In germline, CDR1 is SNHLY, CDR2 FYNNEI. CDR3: CASSTPPGSTDTQYF. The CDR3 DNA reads TGTGCCAGCAGCACTCCTCCCGGGAGTACAGATACGCAGTATTTT.

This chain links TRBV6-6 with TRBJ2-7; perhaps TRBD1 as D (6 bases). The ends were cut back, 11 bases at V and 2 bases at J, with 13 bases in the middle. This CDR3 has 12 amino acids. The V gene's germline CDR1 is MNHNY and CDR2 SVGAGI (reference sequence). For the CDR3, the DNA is TGTGCCGTGAGGGACATGACCTACGAGCAGTACTTC. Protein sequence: CAVRDMTYEQYF.

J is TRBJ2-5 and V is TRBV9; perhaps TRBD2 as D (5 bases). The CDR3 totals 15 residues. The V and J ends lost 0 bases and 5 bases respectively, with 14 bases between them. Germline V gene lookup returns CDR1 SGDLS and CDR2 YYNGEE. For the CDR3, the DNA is TGTGCCAGCAGCGTAGAAGGAGGCCCTCGGGAGACCCAGTACTTC. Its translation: CASSVEGGPRETQYF.